The 7 T cell receptor beta chains given below trace back to one sample, sequenced in a study of shared clonotypes between healthy human individuals. CD8 cells classed as naive were CD45RO-negative and positively selected for CCR7, excluding terminally differentiated effector memory CD45RA+ cells. Some clones are missing from TCRdb's copy, which holds only in-frame ones; the method was immunoSEQ multiplex PCR. Among just over 2,000,000 clones listed, just under 95% were seen once. Sequencing used naive CD8+ T cells sorted from blood. These receptors came from a man aged 18-30 years in good health.

A remark on this clone: At the DNA level, this CDR3 is encoded by other sequences in the same sample as well. The rearrangement uses TRBV27 and TRBJ1-1; D remains unclear. In germline, CDR1 is MNHEY, CDR2 SMNVEV (reference sequence). V dropped 3 bases and J dropped 1 base, with 6 bases sitting between them. This CDR3 has 13 amino acids. Written as DNA, the CDR3 is TGTGCCAGCAGTTTCTGGGAGAACACTGAAGCTTTCTTT. It encodes CASSFWENTEAFF.

This rearrangement joins TRBV5-5 to TRBJ1-2, with a weak D call TRBD1 (5 bases). The CDR3 sequence is 17 residues long. Germline assignment: CDR1 SGHKS and CDR2 YYEKEE (reference sequence). The V gene lost 0 bases and the J gene lost 5 bases, with 20 bases spanning the gap. The CDR3 region has the DNA TGTGCCAGCAGCTTGGGACTTGCGGGGACTTCGCTATATGGCTACACCTTC. Protein product: CASSLGLAGTSLYGYTF.

This sequence joins TRBV4-1 and TRBJ2-3; 13 nucleotides line up with TRBD2. The CDR3 is 18 amino acids. Per germline, CDR1 MGHRA and CDR2 YSYEKL. The junction had 11 bases not matched to a gene; V was cut back by 5 bases and J by 3 bases. In nucleotides, the CDR3 is TGCGCCAGCAGCGTTGGACTAGCGGGAGTGGGTTATACAGATACGCAGTATTTT. Protein product: CASSVGLAGVGYTDTQYF.

The rearrangement joins TRBV7-6 to TRBJ2-7; D may be TRBD1 (7 bases). The V gene's germline CDR1 is SGHVS and CDR2 FNYEAQ. The CDR3 has 21 residues. V dropped 3 bases and J dropped 4 bases, with 34 bases sitting between them. CDR3 nucleotide sequence: TGTGCCAGCAGCTTTGAACACAGTCTTTTCCAGGGGGGAGGATCGTCTTACGAGCAGTACTTC. Translation: CASSFEHSLFQGGGSSYEQYF.

This clone was counted once. The V call is TRBV27, the J call TRBJ2-2, with 7 nucleotides matching TRBD1. With V trimmed by 2 bases and J by 4 bases, 1 base remained unmatched. CDR1 is MNHEY, CDR2 SMNVEV, per germline (reference sequence). There are 14 residues in the CDR3. The CDR3 loop is CASSLGTVTGELFF. CDR3 coding DNA: TGTGCCAGCAGTTTAGGGACAGTCACCGGGGAGCTGTTTTTT.

The chain employs TRBV29-1 and TRBJ2-3; unclear D gene. The length of the CDR3 is 12 residues. CDR1 and CDR2 from the germline V gene are SQVTM and ANQGSEA. Trimming took off 2 bases at V and 9 bases at J, with 12 bases between the two ends. The CDR3 region has the DNA TGCAGCGTTGAAAAGGCCGAACCCACGCAGTATTTT. Translating it yields CSVEKAEPTQYF.

V is TRBV11-2 and J is TRBJ1-1; D might be TRBD1 (5 bases). Germline CDR1 and CDR2: SGHAT and FQNNGV. CDR3 length: 12 amino acids. The V gene lost 5 bases and the J gene lost 10 bases, with 14 bases spanning the gap. CDR3 loop: CASSLPPGGAFF. The CDR3 bases are TGTGCCAGCAGCCTACCGCCGGGGGGAGCTTTCTTT. The full variable domain, in which reference TRBV11-2 and TRBJ1-1 provide the parts outside the CDR3, is EAGVAQSPRYKIIEKRQSVAFWCNPISGHATLYWYQQILGQGPKLLIQFQNNGVVDDSQLPKDRFSAERLKGVDSTLKIQPAKLEDSAVYLCASSLPPGGAFFGQGTRLTVV.